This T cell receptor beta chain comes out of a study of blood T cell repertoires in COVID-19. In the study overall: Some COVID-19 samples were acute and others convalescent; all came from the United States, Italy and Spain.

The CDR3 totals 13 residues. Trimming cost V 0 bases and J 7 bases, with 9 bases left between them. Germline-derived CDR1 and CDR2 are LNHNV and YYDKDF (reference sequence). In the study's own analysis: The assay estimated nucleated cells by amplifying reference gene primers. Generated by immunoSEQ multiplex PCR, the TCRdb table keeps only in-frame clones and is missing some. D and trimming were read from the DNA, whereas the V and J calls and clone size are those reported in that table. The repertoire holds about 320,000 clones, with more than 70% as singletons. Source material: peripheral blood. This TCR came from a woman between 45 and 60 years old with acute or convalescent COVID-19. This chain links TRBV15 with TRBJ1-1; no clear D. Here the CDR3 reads CATSRDRSLEAFF. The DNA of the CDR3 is TGTGCCACCAGCAGAGATCGATCACTTGAAGCTTTCTTT.